This T cell receptor (beta chain) was sequenced during a study of cytomegalovirus exposure and HLA in healthy donors. Concerning this clone itself: Antigen: not known.

13 Jbeta primers and 60 Vbeta primers were used for the PCR. In the source study's methods: As a later analysis found, there were tens of millions of unique TCR beta chains, of which approximately 10 million were shared. Sequenced by immunoSEQ multiplex PCR; TCRdb stores in-frame clones only, minus some. V, J and clone size reflect that table, while D and trimming were determined from the DNA. Of under 200,000 clones in the sample, 73% are singletons; the top ten hold approximately 5.1%. Study-level findings and limits: Analysis was carried out at a later point, and it linked a missense DCLRE1C variant to TCR beta V- and J-gene trimming.

V shed 7 bases and J shed 3 bases, with 6 bases lying between them. CDR1 and CDR2 from the germline V gene are MNHEY and SVGAGI. This CDR3 has 11 residues. The clonotype was recovered from a young woman in good health and CMV-seropositive. The material sequenced was PBMCs. The gene calls are TRBV6-5 and TRBJ2-5, with D unresolved. The CDR3 DNA reads as TGTGCCAGCACAGCGAAAGAGACCCAGTACTTC. This gives the protein CASTAKETQYF.